This passage covers 31 T cell receptor beta chains from one sample sequenced in a study of T cell responses to AZD1222 COVID-19 vaccine. Generated by immunoSEQ multiplex PCR, the TCRdb table keeps only in-frame clones and is missing some. The sample holds 100,000 or so clones, 85% to 90% seen once. Sequences were derived from peripheral blood, sampled on day 0 of AZD1222 vaccination. These TCRs come from an adult in good health.

The chain recombines TRBV29-1 with TRBJ1-2; TRBD1 agrees at 7 bases. After removal of 4 bases from V and 7 bases from J, the junction contained 9 bases not matched to a gene. Germline V gene sequence: CDR1 SQVTM, CDR2 ANQGSEA. The CDR3 is made up of 13 amino acids. Here the CDR3 reads CSVAVQGNGGYTF. The CDR3, as DNA: TGCAGCGTTGCGGTACAGGGGAATGGTGGCTACACCTTC.

This clone was observed a handful of times. The chain employs TRBV3-1 (or the pseudogene TRBV3-2) and TRBJ1-2; no clear D gene. Germline V gene sequence: CDR1 LGHDT, CDR2 YNNKEL (reference sequence). This CDR3 is built from 14 residues. V was shortened by 1 base and J by 6 bases, with 12 bases between the two germline ends. As DNA, the CDR3 is TGTGCCAGCAGCCAAGTGACGGATCTGAATGGCTACACCTTC. It translates to CASSQVTDLNGYTF.

The gene calls are TRBV11-3 and TRBJ2-1, with D tentatively TRBD2 (7 bases). Germline loops: CDR1 SGHNT, CDR2 YENEEA. V lost 0 bases to trimming and J lost 8 bases, with 11 bases between them. The CDR3 consists of 14 residues. The DNA for the CDR3 is TGTGCCAGCAGCTTAGATCGGGGGGCCTATGAGCAGTTCTTC. This sequence encodes CASSLDRGAYEQFF.

CDR3 nucleotide sequence: TGCGCCAGCAGCTTGGCCCCGTCCCCAGAGAACACTGAAGCTTTCTTT. This sequence encodes CASSLAPSPENTEAFF. The chain has TRBV5-1 and TRBJ1-1, with D unclear. Germline CDR1 reads SGHRS; CDR2 reads YFSETQ. V lost 0 bases to trimming and J lost 1 base, with 13 bases between them. The CDR3 contains 16 residues.

This clone was observed a single time. The rearrangement links TRBV10-3 to TRBJ1-5; 10 positions match TRBD1. The CDR3 totals 16 residues. Trimming at V came to 4 bases and at J to 7 bases, leaving 10 bases not matched to a gene. Germline values: CDR1 ENHRY, CDR2 SYGVKD. The CDR3 is CAISGGTGQGGQPQHF. CDR3 DNA sequence: TGTGCCATCAGTGGGGGTACCGGACAGGGGGGGCAGCCCCAGCATTTT.

The chain employs TRBV19 and TRBJ1-2; no clear D. The germline V gene encodes CDR1 LNHDA and CDR2 SQIVND (reference sequence). The CDR3 covers 12 residues. Trimming removed 2 bases from V and 3 bases from J, with 4 bases in between. CDR3 region: CASSIRDYGYTF. The DNA of the CDR3 is TGTGCCAGTAGTATAAGGGACTATGGCTACACCTTC.

V is TRBV7-3 and J is TRBJ2-3, with 9 positions matching TRBD2. V was clipped by 4 bases and J by 2 bases; unmatched bases: 1. The CDR3 totals 14 residues. The germline V gene has CDR1 SGHTA and CDR2 FQGTGA. This chain's CDR3 is CASSSSGDTDTQYF. The DNA of the CDR3 is TGTGCCAGCAGCTCTAGCGGGGACACAGATACGCAGTATTTT.

CDR3 nucleotide sequence: TGTGCCAGCAGCGCCGACACCTACAAGAATTCACCCCTCCACTTT. Translated, it gives CASSADTYKNSPLHF. This chain joins TRBV7-9 and TRBJ1-6; D is unresolved. CDR1 SEHNR and CDR2 FQNEAQ come from the germline V gene (reference sequence). The CDR3 runs 15 residues. V was cut by 5 bases and J by 7 bases, with 15 bases left in between.

This chain joins TRBV15 and TRBJ2-1, with 7 nucleotides matching TRBD2. The length of the CDR3 is 17 residues. The junction had 10 bases not matched to a gene; V was cut back by 5 bases and J by 0 bases. Germline V lookup: CDR1 LNHNV, CDR2 YYDKDF (reference sequence). The CDR3 here is CATSPRDGGSSYNEQFF. The CDR3 coding sequence is TGTGCCACCAGCCCCAGGGACGGGGGGAGCTCCTACAATGAGCAGTTCTTC.

This chain joins TRBV1 and TRBJ2-7; TRBD2 reflects the table's D call only, with no check against the DNA. TRBV1 is a documented pseudogene. This CDR3 region has 13 residues. The DNA of the CDR3 is TGCACCAGCAGCCAACATAGCTCCTACGAGCAGTACTTC. It encodes CTSSQHSSYEQYF.

The chain has TRBV27 and TRBJ2-7, with 10 bases matching TRBD2. CDR1 MNHEY and CDR2 SMNVEV come from the germline V gene (reference sequence). This CDR3 comprises 16 residues. Germline trimming cut 3 bases from V and 2 bases from J; bases unmatched to any gene: 7. For the CDR3, the DNA is TGTGCCAGCAGTTTTGCGGGGACTAGCGTTGCCTACGAGCAGTACTTC. Encoded protein: CASSFAGTSVAYEQYF.

The chain is built from TRBV4-1 and TRBJ2-5; 9 nucleotides match TRBD1. CDR1 and CDR2 from the germline V gene are MGHRA and YSYEKL. V shed 4 bases and J 4 bases; nucleotides not matched to a gene: 7. The CDR3 runs to 15 residues. The CDR3 is CASSLDRGFRETQYF. CDR3 DNA: TGCGCCAGCAGCCTGGACAGGGGTTTTCGAGAGACCCAGTACTTC.

This clone showed up just once. The genes are TRBV7-8 and TRBJ1-2; D not resolved. The CDR3 length is 15 residues. Germline-derived CDR1 and CDR2 are SGHVS and FQNEAQ. The V and J ends lost 4 bases and 8 bases respectively, with 20 bases between them. Here the CDR3 reads CASSSVSGVLSGYTF. The CDR3 DNA follows: TGTGCCAGCAGCTCAGTTTCCGGGGTATTAAGCGGCTACACCTTC.

The chain joins TRBV2 to TRBJ2-3; 7 bases agree with TRBD2. CDR3 length equals 14 residues. Germline V CDR1 and CDR2: SNHLY, FYNNEI. V lost 6 bases, J lost 2 bases, and 5 bases stayed unmatched. The CDR3 DNA reads as TGTGCCAGCAGGGCGGGAGTGTACACAGATACGCAGTATTTT. Protein product: CASRAGVYTDTQYF.

The rearrangement links TRBV6-5 to TRBJ1-3, with a weak D call TRBD1 (5 bases). V lost 8 bases, J lost 3 bases, and 11 bases lay in between. The CDR3 contains 13 residues. Germline V gene data show CDR1 as MNHEY and CDR2 as SVGAGI. CDR3 nucleotides: TGTGCCAGCGTGGGGCGTCTTGGAAACACCATATATTTT. This gives the protein CASVGRLGNTIYF.

The chain has TRBV6-5 and TRBJ1-1; 7 nucleotides match TRBD1. The CDR3 sequence is 14 residues long. Trimming took 5 bases from V and 3 from J; bases not matched to a gene: 6. Germline V gene sequence: CDR1 MNHEY, CDR2 SVGAGI. The CDR3 spells CASSPPRGHTEAFF. The CDR3 nucleotides read TGTGCCAGCAGTCCCCCTAGGGGGCACACTGAAGCTTTCTTT.

The chain employs TRBV5-1 and TRBJ1-3, with D possibly being TRBD1 (6 bases). Between the trimmed V and J ends, which lost 4 bases and 0 bases, there was a span of 11 bases. Per the germline V gene, CDR1 is SGHRS and CDR2 is YFSETQ. The CDR3 covers 15 residues. CDR3 DNA sequence: TGCGCCAGCAGCGATGGACAGAGCTCTGGAAACACCATATATTTT. Translated: CASSDGQSSGNTIYF.

V gene TRBV5-4 combines with J gene TRBJ1-2; D is undetermined. Trimming stripped 2 bases from V and 0 bases from J, with 11 bases between. Germline CDR1 is SGHNT and CDR2 is YYREEE (reference sequence). The CDR3 consists of 15 residues. The CDR3 sequence: CASSLLAGTNYGYTF. In nucleotides, the CDR3 is TGTGCCAGCAGCTTACTGGCGGGAACTAACTATGGCTACACCTTC.

The chain is built from TRBV19 and TRBJ1-6, with unresolved D. The V end was cut by 1 base, the J end by 4 bases, with 5 bases between. This CDR3 comprises 14 residues. Germline CDR1 LNHDA, CDR2 SQIVND (reference sequence). The CDR3 sequence is CASSIGVYNSPLHF. In nucleotides, the CDR3 is TGTGCCAGTAGTATAGGAGTTTATAATTCACCCCTCCACTTT.

The chain recombines TRBV24-1 with TRBJ2-3; maybe TRBD1 (5 bases). Per the germline V gene, CDR1 is KGHDR and CDR2 is SFDVKD. V dropped 5 bases and J dropped 2 bases, with 7 bases sitting between them. CDR3 length: 13 amino acids. This CDR3 reads CATSGGATDTQYF. The CDR3 DNA is TGTGCCACCAGTGGTGGGGCCACAGATACGCAGTATTTT.

In this sample, this clone turned up once. The chain carries TRBV9 and TRBJ1-2, with D unclear. The CDR3 is made up of 14 amino acids. The V end lost 4 bases, the J end lost 4 bases, and 14 bases lay between the germline ends. Per the germline V gene, CDR1 is SGDLS and CDR2 is YYNGEE. The chain's CDR3 is CASSPPGGSYGYTF. For the CDR3, the DNA is TGTGCCAGCAGCCCGCCCGGAGGGTCCTATGGCTACACCTTC. The entire variable domain, with the rest obtained from reference TRBV9 and TRBJ1-2, is as follows: DSGVTQTPKHLITATGQRVTLRCSPRSGDLSVYWYQQSLDQGLQFLIQYYNGEERAKGNILERFSAQQFPDLHSELNLSSLELGDSALYFCASSPPGGSYGYTFGSGTRLTVV.

The chain joins TRBV5-1 to TRBJ2-1, with 12 bases fitting TRBD2. The CDR3 totals 15 residues. Germline lookup yields CDR1 SGHRS and CDR2 YFSETQ. The V gene end was trimmed by 2 bases and the J gene end by 8 bases; junction bases not matched to a gene: 5. The CDR3 DNA is TGCGCCAGCAGCTTTCTAGCGGGAGGGTTCTATGAGCAGTTCTTC. This sequence encodes CASSFLAGGFYEQFF.

The chain is built from TRBV2 and TRBJ1-5; D uncertain. V gave up 6 bases and J gave up 6 bases, with 18 bases separating them. Germline-derived CDR1 and CDR2 are SNHLY and FYNNEI. The CDR3 is 15 amino acids. The CDR3, as DNA: TGTGCCAGCAGCGCCGAAGGCGGACCCGGTCAGCCCCAGCATTTT. Translating gives CASSAEGGPGQPQHF.

V usage is TRBV9 and J usage is TRBJ2-7; D uncertain. The V end was cut by 0 bases, the J end by 0 bases, with 13 bases between. CDR3 length equals 16 residues. Germline CDR1 is SGDLS and CDR2 is YYNGEE. The CDR3 loop reads CASSVGGRAISYEQYF. The CDR3 DNA reads as TGTGCCAGCAGCGTAGGAGGACGGGCAATCTCCTACGAGCAGTACTTC.

The chain links TRBV4-2 to TRBJ2-2, with D unresolved. Trimming pared 0 bases from V and 6 bases from J, leaving 8 bases between. This CDR3 contains 14 residues. Germline assignment: CDR1 LGHNA and CDR2 YNFKEQ. CDR3 sequence: CASSQDLAPGELFF. The CDR3 DNA is TGTGCCAGCAGCCAAGACCTGGCCCCCGGGGAGCTGTTTTTT.

The rearrangement uses TRBV11-3 and TRBJ2-1, with 10 nucleotides matching TRBD1. Trimming removed 5 bases from V and 10 bases from J; junction bases left unmatched: 11. Germline CDR1 reads SGHNT; CDR2 reads YENEEA. CDR3 length equals 15 residues. The CDR3 loop reads CASSRVGDRGSEQFF. The DNA for the CDR3 is TGTGCCAGCAGCCGGGTAGGGGACAGGGGCAGCGAGCAGTTCTTC. Together with reference TRBV11-3 and TRBJ2-1, the CDR3 gives the full variable domain: EAGVVQSPRYKIIEKKQPVAFWCNPISGHNTLYWYLQNLGQGPELLIRYENEEAVDDSQLPKDRFSAERLKGVDSTLKIQPAELGDSAVYLCASSRVGDRGSEQFFGPGTRLTVL.

The chain has TRBV28 and TRBJ1-1; the D gene is possibly TRBD1 (5 bases). This CDR3 region has 13 residues. Germline CDR1 MDHEN, CDR2 SYDVKM. V lost 5 bases and J 8 bases, leaving 15 bases between the germline ends. The CDR3 sequence is CASSMTAFGEAFF. CDR3 in DNA: TGTGCCAGCAGTATGACAGCTTTCGGGGAAGCTTTCTTT.

This chain connects TRBV12-5 to TRBJ1-6; D might be TRBD1 (5 bases). CDR1 is LGHNT and CDR2 is FRNRAP in the germline V gene. The germline V and J ends were trimmed by 1 base and 8 bases, with 9 bases remaining between them. The length of the CDR3 is 14 residues. The CDR3 sequence: CASGLGRGHSPLHF. CDR3 DNA sequence: TGTGCTAGTGGTTTGGGACGGGGCCATTCACCCCTCCACTTT. The full variable domain, rest sourced from reference TRBV12-5 and TRBJ1-6, is DARVTQTPRHKVTEMGQEVTMRCQPILGHNTVFWYRQTMMQGLELLAYFRNRAPLDDSGMPKDRFSAEMPDATLATLKIQPSEPRDSAVYFCASGLGRGHSPLHFGNGTRLTVT.

The V gene is TRBV19, the J gene TRBJ2-1, with 7 nucleotides matching TRBD1. J was trimmed by 5 bases and V by 6 bases; bases with no gene match: 13. Germline assignment: CDR1 LNHDA and CDR2 SQIVND (reference sequence). CDR3 size: 16 residues. The CDR3: CASSRLVQGPNNEQFF. In DNA, the CDR3 is TGTGCCAGTAGCCGGTTGGTACAGGGGCCCAACAATGAGCAGTTCTTC.

CDR3 loop: CASSDQGRHTEAFF. The CDR3 DNA reads TGTGCCAGCTCGGATCAGGGGCGGCACACTGAAGCTTTCTTT. The chain combines TRBV7-9 with TRBJ1-1, with TRBD1 as a possible D gene (6 bases). This CDR3 is 14 amino acids long. Trimming removed 8 bases from V and 3 bases from J, with 16 bases in between. Germline V CDR1 and CDR2: SEHNR, FQNEAQ (reference sequence).

This clone was observed once. The chain couples TRBV28 to TRBJ1-1, with 7 bases lining up with TRBD1. Germline assignment: CDR1 MDHEN and CDR2 SYDVKM. The CDR3 is 15 amino acids. Losses at the gene ends were 8 bases for V and 0 bases for J; bases not matched to a gene: 9. CDR3 sequence: CASASPGQLNTEAFF. The CDR3 DNA reads TGTGCCAGCGCATCGCCGGGACAGCTGAACACTGAAGCTTTCTTT.